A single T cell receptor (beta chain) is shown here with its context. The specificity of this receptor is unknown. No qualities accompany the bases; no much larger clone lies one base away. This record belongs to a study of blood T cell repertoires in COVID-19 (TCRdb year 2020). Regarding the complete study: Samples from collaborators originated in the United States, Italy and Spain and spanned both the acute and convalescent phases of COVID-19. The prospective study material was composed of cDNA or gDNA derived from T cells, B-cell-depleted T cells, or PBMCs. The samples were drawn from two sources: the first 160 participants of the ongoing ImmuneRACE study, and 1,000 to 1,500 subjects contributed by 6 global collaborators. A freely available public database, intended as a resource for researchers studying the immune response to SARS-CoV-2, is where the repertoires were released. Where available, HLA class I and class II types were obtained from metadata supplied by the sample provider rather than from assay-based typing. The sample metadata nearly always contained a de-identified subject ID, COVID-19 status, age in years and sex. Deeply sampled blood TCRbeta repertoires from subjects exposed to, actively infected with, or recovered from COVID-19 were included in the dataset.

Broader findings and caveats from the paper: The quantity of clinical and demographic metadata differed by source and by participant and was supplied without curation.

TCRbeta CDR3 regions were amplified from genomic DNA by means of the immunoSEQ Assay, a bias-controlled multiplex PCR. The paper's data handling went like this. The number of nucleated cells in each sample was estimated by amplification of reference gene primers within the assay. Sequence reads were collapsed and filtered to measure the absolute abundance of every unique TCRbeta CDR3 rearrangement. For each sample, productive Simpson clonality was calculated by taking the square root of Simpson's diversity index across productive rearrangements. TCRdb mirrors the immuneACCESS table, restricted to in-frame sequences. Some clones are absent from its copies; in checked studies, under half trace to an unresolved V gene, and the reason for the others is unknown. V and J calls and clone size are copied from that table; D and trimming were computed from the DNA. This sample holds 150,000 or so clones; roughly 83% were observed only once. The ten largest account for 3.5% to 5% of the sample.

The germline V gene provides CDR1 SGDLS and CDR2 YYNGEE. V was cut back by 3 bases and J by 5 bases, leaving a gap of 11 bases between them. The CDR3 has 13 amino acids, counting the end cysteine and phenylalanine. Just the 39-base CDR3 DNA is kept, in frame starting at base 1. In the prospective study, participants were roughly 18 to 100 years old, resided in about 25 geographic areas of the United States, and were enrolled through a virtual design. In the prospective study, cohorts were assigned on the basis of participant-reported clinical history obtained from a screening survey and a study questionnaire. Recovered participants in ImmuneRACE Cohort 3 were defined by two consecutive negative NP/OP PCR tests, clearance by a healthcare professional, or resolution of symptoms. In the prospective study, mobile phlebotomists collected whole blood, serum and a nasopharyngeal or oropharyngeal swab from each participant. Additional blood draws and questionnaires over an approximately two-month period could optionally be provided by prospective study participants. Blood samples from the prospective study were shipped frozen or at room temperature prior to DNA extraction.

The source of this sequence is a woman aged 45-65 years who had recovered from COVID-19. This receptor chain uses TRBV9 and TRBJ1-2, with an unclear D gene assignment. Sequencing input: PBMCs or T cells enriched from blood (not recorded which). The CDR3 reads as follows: CASSEVGGYGYTF. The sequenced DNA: TGTGCCAGCAGCGAAGTGGGAGGATATGGCTACACCTTC.